The source of this TCR beta chain is a study of blood T cell repertoires in COVID-19. Overall study: Sites across the United States, Italy and Spain contributed samples from acute and convalescent COVID-19. T cells, B-cell-depleted T cells, or PBMCs provided the cDNA or gDNA that served as material.

V was pared by 1 base and J by 1 base, with 10 bases between. The CDR3 has 15 amino acids. Germline loops: CDR1 LNHDA, CDR2 SQIVND (reference sequence). Sequencing was performed with immunoSEQ multiplex PCR; in TCRdb, only in-frame clones are kept and a portion is missing. This sample yields around 100,000 clones, of which over 75% are seen a single time; 5.5% to 8% belongs to the top ten. This clonotype originated in a woman aged 55 to 70 with acute or convalescent COVID-19. Sequences were obtained from peripheral blood. This sequence joins TRBV19 and TRBJ1-1; tentatively, D is TRBD1 (5 bases). The CDR3: CASSIVGGRNTEAFF. CDR3 coding DNA: TGTGCCAGTAGTATAGTGGGGGGGAGGAACACTGAAGCTTTCTTT.